The rows below give T cell receptor beta chains drawn from one sample of a study of immune cell composition in non-small cell lung cancer. Repertoires were generated with immunoSEQ multiplex PCR, while TCRdb's copy carries only in-frame clones and drops some. The profile shows 15,000 or so clones, about 69% of them singletons. Sequenced sample: lung tumor tissue. The receptors shown here come from a human donor with non-small cell lung cancer. Both conserved end residues are trimmed from each CDR3.

V	J	CDR3
TRBV29-1	TRBJ2-5	SARTSGGETQY
TRBV7-9	TRBJ2-1	ASSPGMQPNNEQF
TRBV5-6	TRBJ2-1	ASSLGTGNHYNEQF
TRBV18	TRBJ2-7	ASQGQGASYEQY
TRBV2	TRBJ2-5	ASSEDRGRSETQY
TRBV30	TRBJ1-5	AWTPGGGQPQH
TRBV11-2	TRBJ1-1	ASSIQGNTEAF
TRBV27	TRBJ1-4	ASSPRELRNEKLF
TRBV29-1	TRBJ2-1	SSRRDNNEQF
TRBV10-3	TRBJ1-5	AISAAGGNQPQH
TRBV6-1	TRBJ1-3	ASRGQGHAKGNTIY
TRBV5-1	TRBJ2-4	ASRNGGGAKNIQY
TRBV6-1	TRBJ1-5	ASITGFAKQPQH
TRBV2	TRBJ2-7	ASHSLGVAFDEQY
TRBV5-1	TRBJ1-1	ASSLTLGWLALTEAF
TRBV7-9	TRBJ1-6	ASSLPLPSSYNSPLH
TRBV4-3	TRBJ2-7	ASSQEPRSYEQY
TRBV7-9	TRBJ2-2	ASTRARNTGELF
TRBV7-9	TRBJ2-1	ASSSAGWQGAHNEQF
TRBV6-1	TRBJ1-2	ATSRNYNGYGYT
TRBV18	TRBJ1-1	ASSPPQGTTEAF
TRBV4-3	TRBJ1-1	ASSQGRVLQGASTEAF
TRBV11-2	TRBJ2-3	ASSLRQGVDTQY
TRBV7-3	TRBJ2-7	ASSSRGGASDEQY
TRBV7-3	TRBJ1-1	ASSSSGGGMNTEAF
TRBV11-2	TRBJ1-1	ASSLGLNTEAF
TRBV19	TRBJ2-1	ASSPLGLANEQF
TRBV6-6	TRBJ2-5	ASRAPIQETQY
TRBV15	TRBJ2-5	ATSRDRGTGKETQY
TRBV7-2	TRBJ2-7	ASSMDRAYEQY
TRBV12-5	TRBJ1-3	ASGYDREAGNTIY
TRBV7-2	TRBJ2-7	ASSYPGRVASYEQY
TRBV7-7	TRBJ2-6	ASSPSGSSANVLT
TRBV4-1	TRBJ2-7	ASSQAGQGPYEQY
TRBV19	TRBJ1-5	ASSPTGGRGNQPQH
TRBV6-6	TRBJ1-6	ATGSGESPLH
TRBV9	TRBJ2-1	ASSAGLAGGNEQF
TRBV5-4	TRBJ2-1	ASSPDRNNEQF
TRBV4-3	TRBJ1-2	ASSQDAGGYGYT
TRBV19	TRBJ1-6	ASSIDQGNSPLH
TRBV11-1	TRBJ2-7	ASSFGMVRVYEQY
TRBV30	TRBJ2-5	AWRSRYQETQY
TRBV15	TRBJ2-3	ATSRDLAGGTDTQY
TRBV4-3	TRBJ2-7	ASSQDWGTVGMGGEQY
TRBV7-9	TRBJ1-2	ASSLAPTAQGYT
TRBV30	TRBJ1-3	AWSPPGQGLPGGNTIY
TRBV15	TRBJ1-5	ATSRERGGGNQPQH
TRBV5-1	TRBJ2-1	ASSLGSGVRNEQF
TRBV5-1	TRBJ2-3	ASSFLTDTQY
TRBV29-1	TRBJ1-2	SVVGEPGTGYGYT
TRBV12-5	TRBJ1-6	ASGPGLWGYNSPLH
TRBV5-6	TRBJ1-2	ASSPVRQPYYGYT
TRBV11-2	TRBJ1-3	ASSSGQAGNTIY
TRBV5-4	TRBJ1-2	ASTLPQGSGGYT
TRBV5-4	TRBJ1-2	ASSLVGPGTGVNYGYT
TRBV5-4	TRBJ2-4	ASSPGTGAKNIQY
TRBV7-3	TRBJ1-1	ASSPERGQPTVF